Presented here are 3 T cell receptor beta chains from one specimen sequenced in a study of blood T cell repertoires in COVID-19. Generated by immunoSEQ multiplex PCR, the TCRdb table keeps only in-frame clones and is missing some. The sample includes tens of thousands of clones, roughly 83% seen only once; the top ten take roughly 11%. The sequencing input was peripheral blood. Receptors originate from a human donor in a cohort sampled during active COVID-19.

The chain links TRBV20-1 to TRBJ2-7; maybe TRBD2 (5 bases). The CDR3 has 10 amino acids. Germline loops: CDR1 DFQATT, CDR2 SNEGSKA (reference sequence). The V gene lost 3 bases and the J gene lost 7 bases, with 7 bases spanning the gap. The CDR3 protein is CSASTGEQYF. The CDR3 DNA sequence: TGCAGTGCTAGTACGGGGGAGCAGTACTTC.

Only a few counts were recorded for this clone. V gene TRBV5-6 combines with J gene TRBJ1-1; TRBD1 matches at 7 bases. Germline V gene sequence: CDR1 SGHDT, CDR2 YYEEEE. CDR3 length: 16 residues. With V trimmed by 0 bases and J by 6 bases, 11 bases remained unmatched. CDR3 bases: TGTGCCAGCAGCTTGGATTCAGGGGGGATAATGTCTGAAGCTTTCTTT. It yields the protein CASSLDSGGIMSEAFF. The full variable domain, in which reference TRBV5-6 and TRBJ1-1 provide the parts outside the CDR3, is DAGVTQSPTHLIKTRGQQVTLRCSPKSGHDTVSWYQQALGQGPQFIFQYYEEEERQRGNFPDRFSGHQFPNYSSELNVNALLLGDSALYLCASSLDSGGIMSEAFFGQGTRLTVV.

The chain recombines TRBV14 with TRBJ2-1, with TRBD1 matching 9 bases. Germline assignment: CDR1 SGHDN and CDR2 FVKESK. The CDR3 is 16 amino acids. The V segment lost 1 base and the J segment 4 bases; nucleotides outside the gene matches: 5. The CDR3 nucleotides read TGTGCCAGCAGCCAAGTCCGGGACAGGGTTTACAATGAGCAGTTCTTC. Its protein product is CASSQVRDRVYNEQFF.